This T cell receptor beta chain was recovered during a study of cytomegalovirus exposure and HLA in healthy donors. Findings and caveats of the study: The study labeled more than 150 TCR beta chains cytomegalovirus-associated.

For this clone: The antigen is undetermined.

Profiling relied on immunoSEQ multiplex PCR, and the TCRdb table lists in-frame clones only, not all of them. The sample has about 160,000 clones, around 92% seen once. The junction had 8 bases not matched to a gene; V was cut back by 3 bases and J by 7 bases. The CDR3 sequence is 14 residues long. Germline V gene sequence: CDR1 MRHNA, CDR2 SNTAGT. The receptor comes from a man aged 18 to 29 in good health and CMV-seropositive. Sequencing was performed on PBMCs. The chain carries TRBV6-4 and TRBJ1-2; the match to TRBD1 covers 7 bases. CDR3 DNA sequence: TGTGCCAGCAGTGAAGAAGGGGGCTCGTTTGGCTACACCTTC. Protein product: CASSEEGGSFGYTF.